This TCR beta chain comes out of a study of blood T cell repertoires in COVID-19. Produced via immunoSEQ multiplex PCR; TCRdb's table is partial and in-frame only. This table has approximately 170,000 clones, under 85% appearing once. CDR1 is MDHEN and CDR2 is SYDVKM in the germline V gene. The ends were cut back, 3 bases at V and 6 bases at J, with 14 bases in the middle. This CDR3 region has 15 residues. The clonotype originates from a man between 65 and 85 years old who had recovered from COVID-19. The V gene is TRBV28, the J gene TRBJ2-2; D gene unclear. Sequencing was performed on peripheral blood. The CDR3 loop is CASSLLVVAAGELFF. The CDR3 region has the DNA TGTGCCAGCAGTTTGCTAGTCGTAGCCGCCGGGGAGCTGTTTTTT.